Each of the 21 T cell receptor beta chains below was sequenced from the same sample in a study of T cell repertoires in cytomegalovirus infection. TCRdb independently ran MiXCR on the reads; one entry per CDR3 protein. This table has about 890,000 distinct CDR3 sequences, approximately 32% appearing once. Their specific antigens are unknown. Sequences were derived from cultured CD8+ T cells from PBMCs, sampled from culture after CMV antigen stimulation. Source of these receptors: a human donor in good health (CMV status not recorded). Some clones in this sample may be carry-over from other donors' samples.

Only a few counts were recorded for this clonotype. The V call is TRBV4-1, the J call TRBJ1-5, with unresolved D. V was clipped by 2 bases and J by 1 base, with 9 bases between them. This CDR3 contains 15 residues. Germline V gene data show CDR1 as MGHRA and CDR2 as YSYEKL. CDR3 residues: CASSQTVISNQPQHF. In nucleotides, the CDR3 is TGCGCCAGCAGCCAAACGGTGATAAGCAATCAGCCCCAGCATTTT.

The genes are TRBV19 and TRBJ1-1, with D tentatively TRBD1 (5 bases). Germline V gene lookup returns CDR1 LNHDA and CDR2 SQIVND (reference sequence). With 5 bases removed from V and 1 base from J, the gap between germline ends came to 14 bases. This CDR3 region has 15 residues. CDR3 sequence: CASSDQGWANTEAFF. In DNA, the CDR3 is TGTGCCAGTAGTGACCAGGGTTGGGCGAACACTGAAGCTTTCTTT. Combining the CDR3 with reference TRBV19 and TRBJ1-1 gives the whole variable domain DGGITQSPKYLFRKEGQNVTLSCEQNLNHDAMYWYRQDPGQGLRLIYYSQIVNDFQKGDIAEGYSVSREKKESFPLTVTSAQKNPTAFYLCASSDQGWANTEAFFGQGTRLTVV.

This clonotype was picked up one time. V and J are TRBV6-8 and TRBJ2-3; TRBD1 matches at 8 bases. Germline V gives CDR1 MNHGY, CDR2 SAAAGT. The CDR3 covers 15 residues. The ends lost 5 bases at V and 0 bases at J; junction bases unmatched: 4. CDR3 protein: CASSMGQESTDTQYF. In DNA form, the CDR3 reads TGTGCCAGCAGTATGGGACAGGAGAGCACAGATACGCAGTATTTT.

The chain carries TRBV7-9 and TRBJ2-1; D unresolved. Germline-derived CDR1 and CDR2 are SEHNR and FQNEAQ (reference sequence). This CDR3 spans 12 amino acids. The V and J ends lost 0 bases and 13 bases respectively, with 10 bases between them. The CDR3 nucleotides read TGTGCCAGCAGCTTAGCGCGTGGACGTCAGTTCTTC. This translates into CASSLARGRQFF.

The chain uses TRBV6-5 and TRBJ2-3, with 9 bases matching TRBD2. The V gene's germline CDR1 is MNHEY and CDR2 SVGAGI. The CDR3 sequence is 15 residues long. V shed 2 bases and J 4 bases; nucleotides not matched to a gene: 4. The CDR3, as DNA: TGTGCCAGCAGTTACGGCGGGGGGGAGCCAGATACGCAGTATTTT. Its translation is CASSYGGGEPDTQYF.

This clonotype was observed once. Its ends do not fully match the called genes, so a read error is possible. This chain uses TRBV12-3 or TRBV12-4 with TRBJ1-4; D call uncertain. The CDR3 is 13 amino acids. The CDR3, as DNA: TGTGCCAGCAGTCCAGATGGTGTAGGAAAACTGTCTTTT. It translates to CASSPDGVGKLSF.

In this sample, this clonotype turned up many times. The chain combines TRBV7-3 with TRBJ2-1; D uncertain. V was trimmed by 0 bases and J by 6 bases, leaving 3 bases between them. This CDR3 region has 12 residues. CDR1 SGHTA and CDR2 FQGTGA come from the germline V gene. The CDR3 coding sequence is TGTGCCAGCAGCTTAACCCCCAATGAGCAGTTCTTC. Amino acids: CASSLTPNEQFF.

CDR3 sequence: CATTGASYNEQFF. CDR3 DNA sequence: TGTGCCACCACGGGCGCTTCCTACAATGAGCAGTTCTTC. The chain links TRBV6-2 or TRBV6-3 to TRBJ2-1, with D hard to call. This CDR3 region has 13 residues. The V end lost 10 bases, the J end lost 1 base, and 11 bases lay between the germline ends. Germline V lookup: CDR1 MNHEY, CDR2 SVGEGT.

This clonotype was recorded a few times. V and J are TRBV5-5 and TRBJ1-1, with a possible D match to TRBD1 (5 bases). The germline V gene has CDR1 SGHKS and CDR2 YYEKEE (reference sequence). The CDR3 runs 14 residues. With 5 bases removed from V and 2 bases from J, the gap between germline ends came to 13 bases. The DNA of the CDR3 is TGTGCCAGCAGGGCGTCAGGGATCAACACTGAAGCTTTCTTT. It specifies CASRASGINTEAFF.

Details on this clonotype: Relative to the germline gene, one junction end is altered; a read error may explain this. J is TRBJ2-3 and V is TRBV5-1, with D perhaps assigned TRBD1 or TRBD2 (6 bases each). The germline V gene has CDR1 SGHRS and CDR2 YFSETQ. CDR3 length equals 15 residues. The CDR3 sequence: CASNLGGTHTDTQYF. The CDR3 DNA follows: TGCGCCAGCAACTTGGGGGGCACCCACACAGATACGCAGTATTTT.

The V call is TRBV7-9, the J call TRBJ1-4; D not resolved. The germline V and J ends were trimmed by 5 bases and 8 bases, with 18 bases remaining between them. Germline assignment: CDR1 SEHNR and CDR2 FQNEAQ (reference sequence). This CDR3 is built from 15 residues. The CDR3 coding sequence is TGTGCCAGCAGCCCATCATCTACGGACTTCGAAAAACTGTTTTTT. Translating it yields CASSPSSTDFEKLFF.

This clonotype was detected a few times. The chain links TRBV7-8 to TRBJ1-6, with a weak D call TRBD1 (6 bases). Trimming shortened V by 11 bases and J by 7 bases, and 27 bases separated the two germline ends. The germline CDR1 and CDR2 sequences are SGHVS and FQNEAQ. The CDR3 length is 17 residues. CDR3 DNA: TGTGCCCACAGATCCAGAGGGGGGGGCTCCCACAATTCACCCCTCCACTTT. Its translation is CAHRSRGGGSHNSPLHF.

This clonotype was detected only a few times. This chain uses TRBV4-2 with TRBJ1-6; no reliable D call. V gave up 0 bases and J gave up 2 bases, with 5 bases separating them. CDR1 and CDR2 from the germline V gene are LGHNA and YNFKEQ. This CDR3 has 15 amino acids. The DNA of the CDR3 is TGTGCCAGCAGCCAAGATGGGCCCTATAATTCACCCCTCCACTTT. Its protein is CASSQDGPYNSPLHF.

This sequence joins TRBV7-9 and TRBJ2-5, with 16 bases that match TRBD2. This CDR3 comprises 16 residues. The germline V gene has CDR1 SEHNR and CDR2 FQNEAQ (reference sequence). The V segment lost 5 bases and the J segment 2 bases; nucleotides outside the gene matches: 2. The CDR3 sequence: CASSGGLAGGQETQYF. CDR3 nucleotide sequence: TGTGCCAGCAGCGGGGGACTAGCGGGGGGGCAAGAGACCCAGTACTTC.

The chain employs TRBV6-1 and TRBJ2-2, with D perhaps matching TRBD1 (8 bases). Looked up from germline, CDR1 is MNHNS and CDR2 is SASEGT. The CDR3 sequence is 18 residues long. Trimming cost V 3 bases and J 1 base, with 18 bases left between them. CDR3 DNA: TGTGCCAGCAGTGAGGGGGGGGTGGGACAGGTGAACACCGGGGAGCTGTTTTTT. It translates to CASSEGGVGQVNTGELFF.

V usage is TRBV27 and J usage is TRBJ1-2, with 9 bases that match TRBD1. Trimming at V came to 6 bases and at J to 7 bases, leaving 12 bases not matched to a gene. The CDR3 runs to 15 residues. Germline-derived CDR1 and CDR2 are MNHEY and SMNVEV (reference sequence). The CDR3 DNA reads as TGTGCCAGCAGCTCCGACCGGACAGGGGAGGTTGGCTACACCTTC. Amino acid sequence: CASSSDRTGEVGYTF.

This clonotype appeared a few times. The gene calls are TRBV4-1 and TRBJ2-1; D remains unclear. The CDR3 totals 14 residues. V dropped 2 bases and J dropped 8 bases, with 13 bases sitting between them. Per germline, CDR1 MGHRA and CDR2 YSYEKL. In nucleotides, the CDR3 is TGCGCCAGCAGCCAATGGGAAGGGTCGGATGAGCAGTTCTTC. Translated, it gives CASSQWEGSDEQFF.

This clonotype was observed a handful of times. CDR3 bases: TGTGCCAGCAGCGGCCTGGGGGGAACTGAAGCTTTCTTT. This codes for CASSGLGGTEAFF. This sequence joins TRBV7-6 and TRBJ1-1; TRBD1 might be the D (5 bases). V was trimmed by 5 bases and J by 5 bases, leaving 12 bases between them. The CDR3 totals 13 residues. Looked up from germline, CDR1 is SGHVS and CDR2 is FNYEAQ.

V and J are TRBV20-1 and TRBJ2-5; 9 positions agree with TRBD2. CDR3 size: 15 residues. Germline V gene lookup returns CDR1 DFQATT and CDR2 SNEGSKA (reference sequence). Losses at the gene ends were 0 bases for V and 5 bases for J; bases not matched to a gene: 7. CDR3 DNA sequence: TGCAGTGCTAGAGATCGAGGTAGCGGGGGTGAGACCCAGTACTTC. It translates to CSARDRGSGGETQYF.

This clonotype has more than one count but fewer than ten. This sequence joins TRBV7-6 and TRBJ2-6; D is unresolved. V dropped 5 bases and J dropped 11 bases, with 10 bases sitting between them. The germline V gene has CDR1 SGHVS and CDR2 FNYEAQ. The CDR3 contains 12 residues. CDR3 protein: CASSRLSDVLTF. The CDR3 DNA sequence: TGTGCCAGCAGCCGACTTTCCGACGTCCTGACTTTC.

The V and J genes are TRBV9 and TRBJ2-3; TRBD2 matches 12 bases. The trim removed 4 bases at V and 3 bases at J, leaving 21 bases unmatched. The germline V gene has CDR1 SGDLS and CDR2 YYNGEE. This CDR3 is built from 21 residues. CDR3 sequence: CASSHTGTSGWSGKRTDTQYF. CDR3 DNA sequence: TGTGCCAGCAGCCACACGGGGACTAGCGGGTGGAGTGGGAAACGAACAGATACGCAGTATTTT.